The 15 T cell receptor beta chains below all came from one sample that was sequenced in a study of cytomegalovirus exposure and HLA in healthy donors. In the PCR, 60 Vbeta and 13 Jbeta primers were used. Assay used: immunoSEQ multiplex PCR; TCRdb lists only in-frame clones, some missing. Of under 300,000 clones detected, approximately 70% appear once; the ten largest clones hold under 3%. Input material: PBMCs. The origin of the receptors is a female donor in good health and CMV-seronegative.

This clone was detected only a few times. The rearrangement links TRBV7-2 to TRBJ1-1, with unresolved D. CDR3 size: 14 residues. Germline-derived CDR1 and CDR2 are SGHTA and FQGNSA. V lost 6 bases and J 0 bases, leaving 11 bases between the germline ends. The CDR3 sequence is CASSSGNMNTEAFF. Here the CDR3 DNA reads TGTGCCAGCAGTTCGGGAAACATGAACACTGAAGCTTTCTTT.

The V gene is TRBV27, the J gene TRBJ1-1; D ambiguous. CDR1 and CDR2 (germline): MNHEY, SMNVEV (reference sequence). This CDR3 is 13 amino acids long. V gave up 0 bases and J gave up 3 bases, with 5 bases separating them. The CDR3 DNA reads TGTGCCAGCAGTTTATCGAGCGACACTGAAGCTTTCTTT. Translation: CASSLSSDTEAFF.

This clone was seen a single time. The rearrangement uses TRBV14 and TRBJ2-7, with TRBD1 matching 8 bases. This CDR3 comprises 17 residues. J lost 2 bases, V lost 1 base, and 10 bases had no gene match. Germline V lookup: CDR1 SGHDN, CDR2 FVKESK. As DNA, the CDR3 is TGTGCCAGCAGCCAAGCACTGAGCAGGACAGGGACCTACGAGCAGTACTTC. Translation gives CASSQALSRTGTYEQYF.

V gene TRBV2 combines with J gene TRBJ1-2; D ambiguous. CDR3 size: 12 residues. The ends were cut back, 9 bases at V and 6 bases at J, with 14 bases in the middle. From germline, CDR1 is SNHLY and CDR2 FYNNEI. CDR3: CASGGGWDGYTF. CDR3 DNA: TGTGCCAGTGGAGGTGGGTGGGATGGCTACACCTTC.

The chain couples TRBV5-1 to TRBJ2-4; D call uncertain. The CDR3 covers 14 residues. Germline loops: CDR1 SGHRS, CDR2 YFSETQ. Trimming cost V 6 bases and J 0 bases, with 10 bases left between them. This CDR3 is CASITQSAKNIQYF. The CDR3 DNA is TGCGCCAGCATTACCCAGTCAGCCAAAAACATTCAGTACTTC.

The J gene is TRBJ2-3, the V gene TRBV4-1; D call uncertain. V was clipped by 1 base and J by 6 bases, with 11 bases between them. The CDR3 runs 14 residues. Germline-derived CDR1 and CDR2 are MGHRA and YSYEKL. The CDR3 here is CASSQVVVGDTQYF. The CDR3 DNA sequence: TGCGCCAGCAGCCAAGTCGTGGTGGGCGATACGCAGTATTTT.

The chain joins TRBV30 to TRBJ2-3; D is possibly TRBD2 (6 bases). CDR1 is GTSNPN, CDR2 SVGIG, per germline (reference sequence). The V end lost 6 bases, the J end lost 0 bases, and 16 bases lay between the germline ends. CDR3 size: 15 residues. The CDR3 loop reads CACSRELASTDTQYF. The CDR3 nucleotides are TGTGCCTGCTCCCGGGAGTTAGCTAGCACAGATACGCAGTATTTT. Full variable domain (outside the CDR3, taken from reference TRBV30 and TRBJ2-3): SQTIHQWPATLVQPVGSPLSLECTVEGTSNPNLYWYRQAAGRGLQLLFYSVGIGQISSEVPQNLSASRPQDRQFILSSKKLLLSDSGFYLCACSRELASTDTQYFGPGTRLTVL.

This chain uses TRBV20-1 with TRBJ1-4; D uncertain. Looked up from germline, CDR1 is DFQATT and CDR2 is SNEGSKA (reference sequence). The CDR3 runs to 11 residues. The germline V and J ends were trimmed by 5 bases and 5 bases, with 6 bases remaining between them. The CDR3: CSAEGNEKLFF. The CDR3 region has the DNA TGCAGTGCTGAGGGAAATGAAAAACTGTTTTTT.

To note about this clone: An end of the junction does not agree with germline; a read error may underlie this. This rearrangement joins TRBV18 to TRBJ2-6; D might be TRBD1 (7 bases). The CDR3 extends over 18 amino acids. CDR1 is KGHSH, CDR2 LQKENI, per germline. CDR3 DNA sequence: TGTGCCAGCTCACCAGTAGGAGGAGGGGGCGCTGGGGCCAATGTCCTGACTTTC. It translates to CASSPVGGGGAGANVLTF.

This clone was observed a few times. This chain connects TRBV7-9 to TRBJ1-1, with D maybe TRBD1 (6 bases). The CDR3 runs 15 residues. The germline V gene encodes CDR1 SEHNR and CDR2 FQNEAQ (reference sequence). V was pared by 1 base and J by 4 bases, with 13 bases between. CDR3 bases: TGTGCCAGCAGCTTAGTTGGGGGCGCGGGCACTGAAGCTTTCTTT. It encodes CASSLVGGAGTEAFF. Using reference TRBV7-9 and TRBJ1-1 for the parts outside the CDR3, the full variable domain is DTGVSQNPRHKITKRGQNVTFRCDPISEHNRLYWYRQTLGQGPEFLTYFQNEAQLEKSRLLSDRFSAERPKGSFSTLEIQRTEQGDSAMYLCASSLVGGAGTEAFFGQGTRLTVV.

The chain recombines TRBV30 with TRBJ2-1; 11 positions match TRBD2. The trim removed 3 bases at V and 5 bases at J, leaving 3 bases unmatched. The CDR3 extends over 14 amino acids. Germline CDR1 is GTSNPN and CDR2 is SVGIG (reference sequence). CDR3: CAWSRLAGHNEQFF. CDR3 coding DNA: TGTGCCTGGAGCAGACTAGCGGGGCACAATGAGCAGTTCTTC.

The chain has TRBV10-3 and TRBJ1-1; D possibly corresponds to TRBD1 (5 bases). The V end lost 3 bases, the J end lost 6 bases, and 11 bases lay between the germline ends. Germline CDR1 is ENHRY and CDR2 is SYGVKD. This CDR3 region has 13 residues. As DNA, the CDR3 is TGTGCCATCAGTGATGGCAGGGACTCTGAAGCTTTCTTT. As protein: CAISDGRDSEAFF.

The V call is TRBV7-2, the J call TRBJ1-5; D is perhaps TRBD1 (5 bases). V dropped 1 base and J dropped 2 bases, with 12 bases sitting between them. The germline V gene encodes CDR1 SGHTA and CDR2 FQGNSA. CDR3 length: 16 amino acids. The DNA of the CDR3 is TGTGCCAGCAGCTTAGAGGCAGGGCTGGGCAATCAGCCCCAGCATTTT. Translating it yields CASSLEAGLGNQPQHF.

CDR3: CASSVDPGVGGYTF. DNA for the CDR3: TGTGCCAGCAGCGTAGATCCAGGGGTTGGTGGCTACACCTTC. The V gene is TRBV9, the J gene TRBJ1-2; weak D call: TRBD1 (6 bases). The CDR3 is 14 residues long. Germline V gene data show CDR1 as SGDLS and CDR2 as YYNGEE. V lost 0 bases, J lost 7 bases, and 13 bases lay in between.

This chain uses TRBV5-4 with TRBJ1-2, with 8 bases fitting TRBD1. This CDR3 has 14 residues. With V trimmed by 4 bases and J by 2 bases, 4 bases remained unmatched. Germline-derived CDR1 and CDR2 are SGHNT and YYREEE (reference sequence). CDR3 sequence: CASSQAGGNYGYTF. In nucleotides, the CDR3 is TGTGCCAGCAGCCAGGCAGGGGGCAACTATGGCTACACCTTC.